This T cell receptor (beta chain) comes out of a study of blood T cells in healthy people across ages. Study-wide points: Researchers report that TCR beta diversity correlated strongly with naive T cell percentage.

For the second PCR, which ran for roughly 7 to 11 cycles, a sample-barcoded 5' primer and a J-beta primer mix were used. TCRdb reprocessed the 5' RACE reads with MiXCR, giving one entry per CDR3 protein. The sample includes 1.5 million to 2 million distinct CDR3 sequences, roughly 50% of them seen just once. This CDR3 has 16 amino acids. For this clonotype: Its matching antigen is unknown.

Sequences were obtained from blood. The source of this sequence is a woman aged 40 to 50 in good health. The chain has TRBV21-1 and TRBJ2-5; TRBD1 is the table's D call and was not checked against the DNA. TRBV21-1 is annotated as a pseudogene. The CDR3 protein is CASSTWDRWVGETQYF. In DNA, the CDR3 is TGTGCCAGCAGCACTTGGGACAGATGGGTCGGAGAGACCCAGTACTTC.